This TCR beta chain was retrieved from a study of spatial heterogeneity in lung cancer (dated by TCRdb to between 2018 and 2021). Background on the whole study: Beta-chain transcripts were consistently detected in greater numbers than alpha-chain transcripts, which likely reflects a higher abundance of beta-chain transcripts. Both alpha and beta chains were TCR-sequenced in samples taken at surgery, namely 220 tumor regions, 62 to 70 matched nontumor lung samples and about 54 PBMC samples. TCR repertoire features were related to nonsynonymous mutation counts determined by whole-exome sequencing of tumor tissue. In non-small cell lung cancer, the study made a quantitative comparison of TCR alpha and beta repertoires among multiple tumor regions, matched nontumor lung and blood. In the raw uncorrected reads, each unique combination of TCR and UMI appeared more than ten times on average.

The sample's time point label is to be understood as: sample taken at primary tumor resection. Whole RNA extracted from tumor and nontumor lung tissue, or from cryopreserved PBMC samples, was used for TCR sequencing without cell sorting. The donors were some 72 patients from the lung TRACERx cohort who had early-stage, untreated non-small cell lung cancer. Only patients for whom sufficient RNA was available from at least two tumor regions were selected for TCR sequencing. The research as a whole found: Ubiquitous expanded tumor TCRs were detected in blood more often at tumor resection than at routine follow-up. Additional single-cell paired TCR alpha and beta sequencing was considered necessary to confirm, at a functional level, the hypothesis that regional TCRs recognize regional mutations.

The germline V gene gives CDR1 as MNHEY and CDR2 as SVGAGI. The CDR3 starts with the cysteine, ends with the phenylalanine, and has 15 residues. Only CDR3 DNA is held: 45 bases, read in frame from base 1. Note on this clonotype: Its antigen has not been determined. A single base separates this from a much larger clone, so it may be a read error.

Library preparation used 5' RACE. Sequenced using a NextSeq 500. The TCR library protocol attached a unique molecular identifier to each TCR cDNA molecule to allow correction of PCR and sequencing errors. Processing in the source paper ran as follows. TCR identification, UMI-based error correction and CDR3 extraction were performed with Decombinator tools. TCRs above a frequency of 2 per 1,000, corresponding to the top 1% of the tumor frequency distribution, were defined as expanded. Renyi diversity was calculated using the R vegan package after each repertoire was subsampled 100 times to 5,000 TCRs. CDR3 similarity networks were built from amino acid triplet string-kernel similarity, with CDR3s being connected when pairwise similarity was above 0.82. TCRdb applied fastp at Q25 and MiXCR to the public reads, then kept only in-frame beta chains. Merged by CDR3 protein, the rows form single entries marked with the most common genes and DNA. TCRdb's processing, not the study's, gives the V and J calls here. The sample has 70,000 to 90,000 distinct CDR3 sequences on record, roughly 14% of them singletons. Roughly 6.7% of the sample is in the top ten clones.

Specimen: PBMCs, collected at surgery. The rearranged chain carries TRBV6-5 and TRBJ2-5; the D segment could be TRBD2, given 6 matching bases. This clonotype was obtained from a male donor with early-stage non-small cell lung cancer. The nucleotide sequence is given as TGTGCCAGCAGTGAGTACGGCGGGAATGAGGAGAACCAGTACTTC. It translates to CASSEYGGNEENQYF.